What follows is one T cell receptor (beta chain) and its context. What it binds is unknown. The source of the sample is a study of PD-1 blockade in mismatch repair-deficient tumors. Overall study: Patients had eleven to twelve mismatch repair-deficient cancer types and were previously treated and progressing.

TCRdb's table, derived via immunoSEQ multiplex PCR, lists solely in-frame clones and lacks some. The sample contains roughly 120,000 clones, 65% to 80% of which appear only once. Regarding the study as a whole: After pembrolizumab, tumor-resident clones rose rapidly, then generally contracted before radiologic responses.

Mismatch repair deficiency was confirmed in all patients, by PCR or immunohistochemistry. TCRs were sequenced from a few patients responding to pembrolizumab. The receptor comes from an adult with mismatch repair-deficient cancer. The sequencing here drew on peripheral blood, taken 60 weeks after starting pembrolizumab.

This CDR3 reads CASSPLGGGNTIYF. DNA of the CDR3: TGTGCCAGCAGCCCCCTGGGGGGGGGAAACACCATATATTTT. The gene calls are TRBV2 and TRBJ1-3, with D maybe TRBD1 (5 bases). CDR1 and CDR2 (germline): SNHLY, FYNNEI. The CDR3 spans 14 residues. V dropped 6 bases and J dropped 4 bases, with 13 bases sitting between them.